One sample yielded the 4 T cell receptor beta chains listed below, sequenced in a study of OX40 agonist ivuxolimab in advanced cancers. TCRdb's copy holds only in-frame clones and misses some; the assay was immunoSEQ multiplex PCR. Here the sample spans 52,000 or so clones, around 94% being singletons. Sample: CD4+ or CD8+ T cells sorted from blood, taken in a trial of the OX40 agonist ivuxolimab. The origin of the receptors is an adult with an advanced solid tumor such as melanoma, head and neck, liver or kidney cancer.

This chain links TRBV4-1 with TRBJ2-7, with 10 bases fitting TRBD1. The ends lost 1 base at V and 4 bases at J; junction bases unmatched: 4. The CDR3 length is 15 residues. Germline CDR1 MGHRA, CDR2 YSYEKL. The CDR3 loop is CASSQVSGQGYEQYF. CDR3 in DNA: TGCGCCAGCAGCCAAGTCTCGGGACAGGGGTACGAGCAGTACTTC.

The rearrangement joins TRBV15 to TRBJ2-1; 7 bases line up with TRBD1. V lost 5 bases, J lost 1 base, and 8 bases stayed unmatched. CDR1 is LNHNV, CDR2 YYDKDF, per germline (reference sequence). The CDR3 spans 16 residues. DNA for the CDR3: TGTGCCACCAGCGGTATGACAGGGAGTTCCTACAATGAGCAGTTCTTC. This gives the protein CATSGMTGSSYNEQFF.

The chain uses TRBV28 and TRBJ1-4; TRBD1 agrees at 10 bases. This CDR3 spans 15 amino acids. Germline V gives CDR1 MDHEN, CDR2 SYDVKM. Trimming took 5 bases from V and 7 from J; bases not matched to a gene: 7. The CDR3 DNA reads as TGTGCCAGCAGTCTGCGGGACAGGGGATCTGAAAAACTGTTTTTT. Its translation is CASSLRDRGSEKLFF.

As for this clone: The sample holds other DNA sequences that translate to the same CDR3. The CDR3: CASSQASGNNEQFF. The DNA of the CDR3 is TGCGCCAGCAGCCAAGCTAGCGGAAACAATGAGCAGTTCTTC. The rearrangement uses TRBV4-1 and TRBJ2-1; TRBD2 aligns across 7 bases. The CDR3 has 14 amino acids. The trim removed 1 base at V and 5 bases at J, leaving 2 bases unmatched. Germline V gives CDR1 MGHRA, CDR2 YSYEKL.